One sample yielded the 9 T cell receptor beta chains listed below, sequenced in a study of blood T cell repertoires in COVID-19. This table comes from immunoSEQ multiplex PCR, and its TCRdb copy is limited to in-frame clones, with some not included. The sample holds 30,000 to 40,000 clones, around 90% seen once. Material for sequencing was peripheral blood. All receptors derive from a man aged 60-69 years with active COVID-19.

The chain combines TRBV9 with TRBJ2-2; the match to TRBD2 covers 8 bases. This CDR3 is 17 amino acids long. Trimming cost V 3 bases and J 6 bases; bases outside gene matches: 13. Germline V gives CDR1 SGDLS, CDR2 YYNGEE. CDR3 bases: TGTGCCAGCAGCGCCGGCATCGGGGGGGGTGACGCCGGGGAGCTGTTTTTT. It translates to CASSAGIGGGDAGELFF.

This chain links TRBV3-1 (or the pseudogene TRBV3-2) with TRBJ1-1, with D possibly being TRBD1 (6 bases). V lost 2 bases and J lost 1, with 20 bases in between. The CDR3 has 18 residues. Germline V lookup: CDR1 LGHDT, CDR2 YNNKEL (reference sequence). The CDR3 region has the DNA TGTGCCAGCAGCCAACTCTCGGGGGGCACCAGAGAGAACACTGAAGCTTTCTTT. This sequence encodes CASSQLSGGTRENTEAFF.

J is TRBJ2-7 and V is TRBV20-1; D is possibly TRBD1 (6 bases). This CDR3 spans 16 amino acids. The germline V and J ends were trimmed by 3 bases and 4 bases, with 22 bases remaining between them. The germline V gene encodes CDR1 DFQATT and CDR2 SNEGSKA (reference sequence). In DNA form, the CDR3 reads TGCAGTGCTAGTTACCGAATGGGTCAGGGGATGTACGAGCAGTACTTC. Translating it yields CSASYRMGQGMYEQYF.

The J gene is TRBJ1-2, the V gene TRBV30; D unresolved. There are 12 residues in the CDR3. Germline V gene lookup returns CDR1 GTSNPN and CDR2 SVGIG (reference sequence). With 4 bases removed from V and 3 bases from J, the gap between germline ends came to 9 bases. CDR3 DNA sequence: TGTGCCTGGACCCTAGAGGACTATGGCTACACCTTC. Protein product: CAWTLEDYGYTF.

The CDR3 nucleotides are TGTGCCAGCTCCGGGACAGGGGGCTCCCAAGAGACCCAGTACTTC. Translated: CASSGTGGSQETQYF. This chain connects TRBV6-6 to TRBJ2-5; 12 nucleotides match TRBD1. The CDR3 is 15 amino acids. Germline V lookup: CDR1 MNHNY, CDR2 SVGAGI (reference sequence). Losses at the gene ends were 8 bases for V and 1 base for J; bases not matched to a gene: 5.

The chain employs TRBV15 and TRBJ2-7, with TRBD1 identical over 9 bases. The CDR3 spans 15 residues. The germline V gene has CDR1 LNHNV and CDR2 YYDKDF (reference sequence). With 3 bases clipped from V and 3 bases from J, the junction kept 6 bases outside the gene matches. The CDR3 here is CATSRDRGPNYEQYF. As DNA, the CDR3 is TGTGCCACCAGCAGGGACAGGGGACCCAACTACGAGCAGTACTTC.

The DNA of the CDR3 is TGTGCCAGCTACGACTCGGCTCGCGGGAATGAGCAGTTCTTC. Its protein product is CASYDSARGNEQFF. The chain has TRBV3-1 (or the pseudogene TRBV3-2) and TRBJ2-1, with a weak D call TRBD2 (5 bases). The germline V gene encodes CDR1 LGHDT and CDR2 YNNKEL (reference sequence). V was trimmed by 8 bases and J by 7 bases, leaving 18 bases between them. The CDR3 runs 14 residues.

This clone has only one observation. The rearrangement joins TRBV6-1 to TRBJ2-7; TRBD1 might be the D (5 bases). The V end was cut by 0 bases, the J end by 3 bases, with 9 bases between. The CDR3 is 14 amino acids. CDR1 and CDR2 (germline): MNHNS, SASEGT. The CDR3 sequence is CASSEAGRIYEQYF. CDR3 coding DNA: TGTGCCAGCAGTGAAGCGGGGCGAATCTACGAGCAGTACTTC.

Concerning this clone itself: An end of the junction does not agree with germline; a read error may underlie this. This chain connects TRBV7-7 to TRBJ2-5; TRBD2 agrees at 7 bases. The CDR3 consists of 14 residues. The germline CDR1 and CDR2 sequences are SSHAT and FNYEAQ (reference sequence). The CDR3 here is CASSSGLLPRTQYF. In DNA, the CDR3 is TGTGCTAGCAGCTCGGGACTACTTCCCAGGACCCAGTACTTC.